The 12 T cell receptor beta chains below come from one sample, sequenced in a study of shared clonotypes between healthy human individuals. The protocol was immunoSEQ multiplex PCR, while the TCRdb copy is restricted to in-frame clones and leaves out a portion. The sample includes some 2 million clones, roughly 94% seen only once; the top ten take more than 0.95%. It was CD45RO-negative cells, positively selected for CCR7, that made up naive CD8 cells, with terminally differentiated effector memory CD45RA+ cells excluded. The sequenced material came from naive CD8+ T cells sorted from blood. These TCRs come from a man aged 18 to 30 in good health.

DNA of the CDR3: TGTGCCAGCAGTTTATCGGCCCGGGACGTCCAGTACTTC. This sequence encodes CASSLSARDVQYF. The chain uses TRBV27 and TRBJ2-5; possibly TRBD1 or TRBD2 for D (5 bases each). Per germline, CDR1 MNHEY and CDR2 SMNVEV (reference sequence). V shed 0 bases and J shed 10 bases, with 12 bases lying between them. The CDR3 loop spans 13 amino acids.

The rearrangement uses TRBV15 and TRBJ2-2; 11 nucleotides align to TRBD1. Germline loops: CDR1 LNHNV, CDR2 YYDKDF (reference sequence). Trimming took 5 bases from V and 5 from J; bases not matched to a gene: 7. The CDR3 extends over 16 amino acids. The chain's CDR3 is CATSGLGTGGTGELFF. The CDR3 DNA reads TGTGCCACCAGCGGACTAGGGACAGGGGGAACCGGGGAGCTGTTTTTT.

V gene TRBV7-6 combines with J gene TRBJ2-2; 11 bases match TRBD2. The CDR3 has 15 residues. Germline lookup yields CDR1 SGHVS and CDR2 FNYEAQ. V was clipped by 5 bases and J by 4 bases; unmatched bases: 3. In DNA form, the CDR3 reads TGTGCCAGCAGCCCGGGACTAGCGGTCACCGGGGAGCTGTTTTTT. This gives the protein CASSPGLAVTGELFF.

This chain joins TRBV4-1 and TRBJ2-7; D is uncertain. The CDR3 spans 15 residues. The V and J ends lost 1 base and 3 bases respectively, with 13 bases between them. Germline V gene lookup returns CDR1 MGHRA and CDR2 YSYEKL. DNA for the CDR3: TGCGCCAGCAGCCAAGGGCCAGGCCAGAGCTACGAGCAGTACTTC. Its translation is CASSQGPGQSYEQYF.

The V gene is TRBV9, the J gene TRBJ2-3, with D perhaps given as TRBD1 or TRBD2 (6 bases each). V gave up 3 bases and J gave up 1 base, with 15 bases separating them. Germline loops: CDR1 SGDLS, CDR2 YYNGEE. This CDR3 has 16 amino acids. CDR3 sequence reads: CASSGSGAVGTDTQYF. The CDR3 nucleotides are TGTGCCAGCAGCGGATCGGGGGCGGTAGGCACAGATACGCAGTATTTT.

The chain links TRBV10-3 to TRBJ2-5; possibly TRBD1 for D (5 bases). V lost 4 bases to trimming and J lost 0 bases, with 15 bases between them. CDR1 ENHRY and CDR2 SYGVKD come from the germline V gene. This CDR3 spans 16 amino acids. The CDR3 region is CAISAGTGAYQETQYF. CDR3 DNA: TGTGCCATCAGTGCGGGTACTGGGGCGTACCAAGAGACCCAGTACTTC.

About this clone itself: Other DNA sequences of this sample code for an identical CDR3. The chain carries TRBV5-1 and TRBJ2-7; 7 bases align to TRBD1. With 4 bases clipped from V and 1 base from J, the junction kept 2 bases outside the gene matches. Germline V gives CDR1 SGHRS, CDR2 YFSETQ. This CDR3 is 13 amino acids long. This CDR3 is CASSLDRSYEQYF. The CDR3 DNA is TGCGCCAGCAGCCTGGACAGGTCCTACGAGCAGTACTTC.

This clone has only one observation. Additional DNA sequences in this sample encode the identical CDR3. The DNA for the CDR3 is TGTGCCAGCCGACTAGCGGAGACCTACGAGCAGTACTTC. Protein sequence: CASRLAETYEQYF. The rearrangement links TRBV27 to TRBJ2-7; TRBD2 aligns across 9 bases. The CDR3 contains 13 residues. Trimming at V came to 8 bases and at J to 2 bases, leaving 4 bases not matched to a gene. Germline V lookup: CDR1 MNHEY, CDR2 SMNVEV (reference sequence).

J is TRBJ1-4 and V is TRBV7-8, with 9 bases aligning to TRBD1. This CDR3 has 14 amino acids. V dropped 7 bases and J dropped 5; count of bases not matched to a gene: 5. CDR1 is SGHVS, CDR2 FQNEAQ, per germline. CDR3 amino acids: CASTSGTGNEKLFF. The CDR3 nucleotides are TGTGCCAGCACCTCCGGGACAGGGAATGAAAAACTGTTTTTT. Full variable domain (remainder filled in from reference TRBV7-8 and TRBJ1-4): GAGVSQSPRYKVAKRGQDVALRCDPISGHVSLFWYQQALGQGPEFLTYFQNEAQLDKSGLPSDRFFAERPEGSVSTLKIQRTQQEDSAVYLCASTSGTGNEKLFFGSGTQLSVL.

The V call is TRBV29-1, the J call TRBJ1-1; tentative D call: TRBD1 (6 bases). V gave up 7 bases and J gave up 1 base, with 10 bases separating them. The germline gives CDR1 SQVTM, CDR2 ANQGSEA. The CDR3 contains 12 residues. The CDR3 here is CSAWTANTEAFF. CDR3 nucleotide sequence: TGCAGCGCATGGACAGCGAACACTGAAGCTTTCTTT.

The V call is TRBV5-1, the J call TRBJ2-5, with TRBD1 matching over 7 bases. Losses at the gene ends were 0 bases for V and 0 bases for J; bases not matched to a gene: 8. CDR1 and CDR2 from the germline V gene are SGHRS and YFSETQ. The CDR3 loop spans 17 amino acids. CDR3 sequence reads: CASSLGQGWGYQETQYF. The DNA for the CDR3 is TGCGCCAGCAGCTTGGGACAGGGATGGGGGTACCAAGAGACCCAGTACTTC.

The chain joins TRBV5-4 to TRBJ2-7; D not resolved. Per germline, CDR1 SGHNT and CDR2 YYREEE (reference sequence). The CDR3 length is 15 residues. The V end lost 4 bases, the J end lost 2 bases, and 16 bases lay between the germline ends. In DNA form, the CDR3 reads TGTGCCAGCAGCATAGACTTAGCCGCTCCCTACGAGCAGTACTTC. Translated: CASSIDLAAPYEQYF.